Listed below are T cell receptor beta chains from one sample, sequenced in a study of blood T cell repertoires in COVID-19. Sequencing used immunoSEQ multiplex PCR; TCRdb keeps in-frame clones, though not all of them. The data contain some 270,000 clones, approximately 90% of them singletons. Sequenced input: PBMCs or T cells enriched from blood (not recorded which). The receptors were gathered from a man aged 35-49 years who had been exposed to COVID-19. Each CDR3 is given with its conserved first and last residue. D genes are given only for firm matches. Expanded clones get a size class; other rows say once, few or many, or leave the size out.

TRBJ2-7	.	TRBV27	.	TGTGCCAGCTCCAGTGGTCTCGAGCAGTACTTC	CASSSGLEQYF
TRBJ2-5	.	TRBV7-3	.	TGTGCCAGCAGCTTAGGAGTCCAAGAGACCCAGTACTTC	CASSLGVQETQYF
TRBJ2-3	.	TRBV2	TRBD1	TGTGCCAGCAGTGAGGGACAGGGTAGCACAGATACGCAGTATTTT	CASSEGQGSTDTQYF
TRBJ2-2	.	TRBV28	.	TGTGCCGGGAGGAGAGACCGGACCGGGGAGCTGTTTTTT	CAGRRDRTGELFF
TRBJ1-1	.	TRBV19	TRBD1	TGTGCCAGTAGTACGCCGCCGGGACAGGGGGCCCCTGAAGCTTTCTTT	CASSTPPGQGAPEAFF
TRBJ2-5	.	TRBV7-2	.	TGTGCCAGCAGTTCAGCAGGGTACCAAGAGACCCAGTACTTC	CASSSAGYQETQYF
TRBJ2-5	.	TRBV18	.	TGTGCCAGCTCGATAAGACCTGGAACAGCAGTAAACCAAGAGACCCAGTACTTC	CASSIRPGTAVNQETQYF
TRBJ2-1	.	TRBV28	TRBD1	TGTGCCAGCTCTGACAGGGGCCTCTACAATGAGCAGTTCTTC	CASSDRGLYNEQFF
TRBJ2-1	.	TRBV7-9	.	TGTGCCAGCAGTCGCGACGGGAGTAACTACAATGAGCAGTTCTTC	CASSRDGSNYNEQFF
TRBJ2-7	.	TRBV7-9	TRBD1	TGTGCCAGCAGGGCCGGGACAGGGACGGTGAGGGAGCAGTACTTC	CASRAGTGTVREQYF
TRBJ1-4	.	TRBV7-4	.	TGTGCCAGCCCACTAATACGTTTGAATGAAAAACTGTTTTTT	CASPLIRLNEKLFF
TRBJ2-7	.	TRBV24-1	.	TGTGCCACCAGTGGAGGCTCCTACGAGCAGTACTTC	CATSGGSYEQYF
TRBJ2-4	.	TRBV18	.	TGTGCCAGCTCACCGGCCTTAGCCAAAAACATTCAGTACTTC	CASSPALAKNIQYF
TRBJ2-7	.	TRBV5-1	TRBD1	TGCGCCAGCAGCTCTCAGGACAGGGAGGTTTGGCGTAAGCAGTACTTC	CASSSQDREVWRKQYF
TRBJ2-7	once	TRBV6-5	TRBD2	TGTGCCAGCAGTTACTATGGCGGGAGTAGTTACGAGCAGTACTTC	CASSYYGGSSYEQYF
TRBJ1-2	.	TRBV19	TRBD1	TGTGCCAGTACCTCACAGGGGACAACCTCCTTCTATGGCTACACCTTC	CASTSQGTTSFYGYTF
TRBJ2-5	.	TRBV12-5	TRBD2	TGTGCTAGTGGTTTGAACCCCACTCTAGCGGGAGTTTTGGAGACCCAGTACTTC	CASGLNPTLAGVLETQYF
TRBJ2-7	once	TRBV6-5	TRBD2	TGTGCCAGCAGTTATCGAACTAGCGGGAGTAACGAGCAGTACTTC	CASSYRTSGSNEQYF
TRBJ2-7	.	TRBV13	.	TGTGCCAGCAGCTTAGCAAGTAGCGTACGTACCTACGAGCAGTACTTC	CASSLASSVRTYEQYF
TRBJ2-5	.	TRBV5-1	TRBD1	TGCGCCAGCAGCATAGGACAGGGGAAAGAGACCCAGTACTTC	CASSIGQGKETQYF